This entry concerns a single T cell receptor (beta chain). The target antigen is unknown. This sample is part of a study of T cell responses to AZD1222 COVID-19 vaccine. Study-level points and caveats: A rise in Spike-specific TCR breadth and depth followed two AZD1222 doses. Seropositive AZD1222 recipients at baseline numbered only five to seven. The donor cohort was predominantly white British with a female majority, and clonal diversity may have been underestimated.

The data were produced by immunoSEQ multiplex PCR, yet TCRdb's version contains in-frame clones alone and is incomplete. Of 90,000 to 120,000 clones in the sample, roughly 87% were seen once. Trimming shortened V by 2 bases and J by 3 bases, and 11 bases separated the two germline ends. CDR1 and CDR2 (germline): LNHDA, SQIVND (reference sequence). This CDR3 is 14 amino acids long. V is TRBV19 and J is TRBJ2-7; no definite D call. The sequence came from an adult who received the AZD1222 COVID-19 vaccine. This material consisted of peripheral blood, taken 28 days after the second AZD1222 dose. CDR3 loop: CASSIFKGVYEQYF. The CDR3 DNA follows: TGTGCCAGTAGTATATTTAAAGGAGTCTACGAGCAGTACTTC. Full variable domain (rest looked up from reference TRBV19 and TRBJ2-7): DGGITQSPKYLFRKEGQNVTLSCEQNLNHDAMYWYRQDPGQGLRLIYYSQIVNDFQKGDIAEGYSVSREKKESFPLTVTSAQKNPTAFYLCASSIFKGVYEQYFGPGTRLTVT.